Following are 7 T cell receptor beta chains from one sample sequenced in a study of blood T cell repertoires in COVID-19. Repertoires were generated with immunoSEQ multiplex PCR, while TCRdb's copy carries only in-frame clones and drops some. The table has about 130,000 clones, roughly 89% seen once. The specimen was peripheral blood. Receptors were obtained from a man aged 55 to 70 with COVID-19, enrolled during active disease.

The J gene is TRBJ1-4, the V gene TRBV19; perhaps TRBD1 as D (5 bases). CDR3 length: 16 residues. CDR1 is LNHDA and CDR2 is SQIVND in the germline V gene (reference sequence). V was pared by 7 bases and J by 7 bases, with 22 bases between. The CDR3 sequence: CASTPSQDRGAEKLFF. Written as DNA, the CDR3 is TGTGCCAGTACCCCCTCACAGGATAGGGGTGCTGAAAAACTGTTTTTT.

This rearrangement joins TRBV5-1 to TRBJ2-1; 12 bases fit TRBD2. The CDR3 spans 16 residues. CDR1 is SGHRS, CDR2 YFSETQ, per germline. The V segment lost 4 bases and the J segment 4 bases; nucleotides outside the gene matches: 6. This CDR3 is CASSLTSGGIYNEQFF. CDR3 nucleotides: TGCGCCAGCAGCCTCACTAGCGGGGGGATATACAATGAGCAGTTCTTC.

The chain has TRBV4-2 and TRBJ2-3; 10 positions match TRBD2. Germline CDR1 and CDR2: LGHNA and YNFKEQ. The CDR3 has 15 residues. The J segment lost 5 bases and the V segment lost 4 bases, leaving 6 bases of the junction unmatched. CDR3 in amino acids: CASSRLAGEEDTQYF. The DNA for the CDR3 is TGTGCCAGCAGCCGTCTAGCGGGGGAGGAAGATACGCAGTATTTT.

The sample holds one count of this clone. The chain employs TRBV7-3 and TRBJ2-3; 9 nucleotides align to TRBD2. This CDR3 comprises 17 residues. V shed 5 bases and J 3 bases; nucleotides not matched to a gene: 12. The germline V gene has CDR1 SGHTA and CDR2 FQGTGA. The CDR3 here is CASSPSRGSGGTDTQYF. The DNA of the CDR3 is TGTGCCAGCAGCCCGTCGAGGGGTAGCGGGGGAACAGATACGCAGTATTTT.

V gene TRBV4-3 combines with J gene TRBJ2-3; D gene unclear. This CDR3 spans 15 amino acids. Germline values: CDR1 LGHNA, CDR2 YSLEER. Trimming stripped 0 bases from V and 6 bases from J, with 13 bases between. DNA for the CDR3: TGCGCCAGCAGCCAAGATTTGAGTGAGAGCGATACGCAGTATTTT. Its translation: CASSQDLSESDTQYF.

The V gene is TRBV4-3, the J gene TRBJ1-1; unclear D gene. This CDR3 comprises 13 residues. Trimming removed 6 bases from V and 1 base from J, with 9 bases in between. The germline V gene encodes CDR1 LGHNA and CDR2 YSLEER. The CDR3 sequence is CASSQTTNTEAFF. In nucleotides, the CDR3 is TGCGCCAGCAGTCAGACAACGAACACTGAAGCTTTCTTT.

This sequence joins TRBV11-2 and TRBJ1-3, with 11 bases aligning to TRBD1. This CDR3 has 17 amino acids. Germline CDR1 is SGHAT and CDR2 is FQNNGV. After removal of 3 bases from V and 5 bases from J, the junction contained 9 bases not matched to a gene. Here the CDR3 DNA reads TGTGCCAGCAGCTTCGTTCCAGGGACAGGGGGAAGAAACACCATATATTTT. This sequence encodes CASSFVPGTGGRNTIYF.